This TCR beta chain derives from a study of neurological immune-mediated disorders (dated by TCRdb to between 2018 and 2021). As for the study more broadly: Among the approximately 34 multiple sclerosis patients, relapsing-remitting MS was present in around 30 and secondary progressive MS was present in 3. The 90 to 120 TCR-beta libraries covered PBMC samples along with longitudinal samples, technical triplicates, and paired sorted CD4+ and CD8+ T-cell subsets. The cohort comprised 68 subjects: roughly 15 HAM/TSP patients, 34 multiple sclerosis patients and about 20 healthy controls. Peripheral blood TCR-beta repertoires from HTLV-I-associated myelopathy (HAM/TSP) patients, multiple sclerosis patients and healthy controls were compared by UMI-based sequencing.

To synthesize cDNA, template-switch 5'RACE was performed with a primer carrying a 10-nucleotide random unique molecular identifier so that each TCR transcript was tagged. Every sequencing run covered 15-18 subjects and yielded more than 160 million TCR-beta sequences. The RNeasy kit was used to extract total RNA. The KAPA Real-time Library Amplification kit was used to amplify TCR-beta VDJ regions with primers targeting the TCR constant region and the 5'RACE anchor. Sample indexes and Illumina adaptors were added in a first PCR, after which library yield was increased in a second PCR. After purification with Ampure beads, the TCR product of roughly 650 bp was size-selected on a 2% E-gel SizeSelection system. Before pooling, libraries had their quality checked on a Bioanalyzer, their concentration measured with Qubit, and their quantity determined with the Kapa Library Quantification kit. Paired-end 2 x 150 bp sequencing of the libraries was performed on an Illumina HiSeq 2500. To increase sequence diversity, roughly 25-31% phiX was spiked into each library pool. For the original study's pipeline: Quality-filtered reads were processed with the UMI-based MiGEC pipeline, which removed over 75% of raw TCR sequences during error correction. VDJ genes were aligned to IMGT germline references, and clonotypes were defined by unique CDR3 amino acid sequence plus V-J genes. Clonal expansion, Shannon diversity and CDR3 relatedness (CalcPairwiseDistances, ClusterSamples) were evaluated with VDJtools, and phylogenetic trees were built with CLCbio workbench. Using coefficient-of-variation modelling across technical triplicates, the study counted a clone as expanded if it had at least 8 unique UMIs. Using fastp trimming at Q25 and MiXCR clonotype assembly, TCRdb reanalyzed the public sequencing data and kept in-frame beta chains. CDR3 protein sequences are deduplicated, and each keeps its most common genes and DNA. The V and J calls were not made by the authors but by TCRdb's processing. This sample lists approximately 60,000 distinct CDR3 sequences; 3% to 4% were detected once. Around 3.3% of the sample lies in the top ten.

For the unsorted PBMC libraries, 2 million PBMCs were stored in RNAlater at -80 degrees C until RNA extraction and were used to generate the libraries. The multiple sclerosis patients were enrolled in a US clinical protocol that used magnetic resonance imaging to evaluate disease progression. Peripheral blood was subjected to Ficoll-Hypaque density gradient centrifugation to isolate PBMCs, which were then cryopreserved in liquid nitrogen. Taken from cysteine to phenylalanine, the CDR3 has 18 residues. The retained sequence is limited to the CDR3, 54 bases, with the frame set at the first base. V has 2 bases trimmed and J has 0 bases trimmed; junction bases matching no gene number 9. For CDR1 and CDR2, the germline V gene lists KGHSH and LQKENI. This clonotype was counted many times. Its recognized antigen is unknown. No base qualities exist here, and no much larger clone lies one base off it. The full study reports these points: The MS cluster was not associated with any clinical or MRI features, and the authors stated that larger cohorts are needed. Expanded clones from different subjects shared no identical CDR3 amino acid sequences, which suggests that TCR-beta repertoires were private in all groups. The highest TCR clonal expansion was observed in HAM/TSP patients, whereas the lowest was observed in MS patients, even when compared with healthy controls. In phylogenetic analysis, the repertoires of 18 of 34 MS patients grouped into a cluster of related CDR3 sequences, which suggests a possible signature at the repertoire level.

The TCR originated in a woman in her thirties with multiple sclerosis. The rearrangement joined TRBV18 to TRBJ2-4; 8 nucleotides in the junction match TRBD1. Sequenced: PBMCs. The CDR3: CASSPGLGQGVAKNIQYF. The bases read TGTGCCAGCTCACCAGGGCTAGGACAGGGTGTAGCCAAAAACATTCAGTACTTC.